Below, 20 T cell receptor beta chains from the same sample are listed, as sequenced in a study of technical replicates of blood from a few donors. Method: immunoSEQ multiplex PCR; TCRdb's copy keeps in-frame clones and lacks some. The sample lists 55,000 to 75,000 clones, around 95% seen once, with about 0.35% in the top ten. Sequenced: T cells isolated from PBMCs. The receptors here all came from a human donor in good health.

V is TRBV5-4 and J is TRBJ2-2, with D maybe TRBD2 (6 bases). The V end was cut by 3 bases, the J end by 4 bases, with 13 bases between. The CDR3 contains 15 residues. Per germline, CDR1 SGHNT and CDR2 YYREEE (reference sequence). The CDR3 loop is CASSYGTYATGELFF. For the CDR3, the DNA is TGTGCCAGCAGCTATGGGACTTACGCCACCGGGGAGCTGTTTTTT.

The chain employs TRBV15 and TRBJ2-3; 12 bases fit TRBD2. Germline values: CDR1 LNHNV, CDR2 YYDKDF (reference sequence). After removal of 3 bases from V and 2 bases from J, the junction contained 3 bases not matched to a gene. The CDR3 spans 16 residues. CDR3 DNA: TGTGCCACCAGCAGGAGGACTAGCGGGATCACAGATACGCAGTATTTT. Its protein is CATSRRTSGITDTQYF.

The chain combines TRBV2 with TRBJ2-7; the D gene is possibly TRBD1 (6 bases). CDR3 length: 14 amino acids. Germline V gene sequence: CDR1 SNHLY, CDR2 FYNNEI. Trimming shortened V by 6 bases and J by 4 bases, and 16 bases separated the two germline ends. The DNA for the CDR3 is TGTGCCAGCAGGACCACAGGGACCGAATACGAGCAGTACTTC. This gives the protein CASRTTGTEYEQYF. Looking up the rest from reference TRBV2 and TRBJ2-7 gives the full variable domain: EPEVTQTPSHQVTQMGQEVILRCVPISNHLYFYWYRQILGQKVEFLVSFYNNEISEKSEIFDDQFSVERPDGSNFTLKIRSTKLEDSAMYFCASRTTGTEYEQYFGPGTRLTVT.

The chain links TRBV7-9 to TRBJ2-7; 7 bases fit TRBD1. J lost 0 bases, V lost 4 bases, and 9 bases had no gene match. CDR1 is SEHNR and CDR2 is FQNEAQ in the germline V gene (reference sequence). The CDR3 length is 16 residues. The chain's CDR3 is CASSYIRDSFSYEQYF. DNA for the CDR3: TGTGCCAGCAGCTATATCCGGGACAGCTTCTCCTACGAGCAGTACTTC.

CDR3 in amino acids: CASTGMGKWDQPQHF. CDR3 coding DNA: TGTGCCAGCACCGGGATGGGGAAATGGGATCAGCCCCAGCATTTT. The chain employs TRBV28 and TRBJ1-5; D gene uncertain. Trimming left V 7 bases short and J 5 bases short, with 18 bases between. Germline loops: CDR1 MDHEN, CDR2 SYDVKM. The length of the CDR3 is 15 residues.

The rearrangement uses TRBV4-1 and TRBJ2-4, with 9 bases aligning to TRBD1. The CDR3 length is 15 residues. Trimming took 4 bases from V and 7 from J; bases not matched to a gene: 8. CDR1 MGHRA and CDR2 YSYEKL come from the germline V gene. CDR3 DNA: TGCGCCAGCAGCCTGGGGACAGGGACTCTGAACATTCAGTACTTC. Amino acid sequence: CASSLGTGTLNIQYF.

The V gene is TRBV9, the J gene TRBJ2-3; 13 bases are a match to TRBD2. Per the germline V gene, CDR1 is SGDLS and CDR2 is YYNGEE. V dropped 4 bases and J dropped 5; count of bases not matched to a gene: 10. The CDR3 extends over 17 amino acids. CDR3 amino acids: CASSTRTTSGRIDTQYF. As DNA, the CDR3 is TGTGCCAGCAGCACCCGAACGACTAGCGGGAGGATAGATACGCAGTATTTT.

The chain has TRBV5-1 and TRBJ2-7; 11 nucleotides align to TRBD2. The germline gives CDR1 SGHRS, CDR2 YFSETQ. The CDR3 has 15 amino acids. J gave up 2 bases and V 0 bases, and 1 base lay outside the gene matches. CDR3 loop: CASSLGLAGTYEQYF. The CDR3 region has the DNA TGCGCCAGCAGCTTGGGACTAGCGGGAACCTACGAGCAGTACTTC.

This sequence joins TRBV2 and TRBJ2-7; no reliable D call. The germline CDR1 and CDR2 sequences are SNHLY and FYNNEI. The CDR3 covers 12 residues. The V end lost 3 bases, the J end lost 3 bases, and 6 bases lay between the germline ends. The CDR3 region has the DNA TGTGCCAGCAGTGAGTCCGGCTACGAGCAGTACTTC. Amino acids: CASSESGYEQYF.

The count of this clone is one. V and J are TRBV6-1 and TRBJ2-5; TRBD1 matches at 10 bases. J gave up 5 bases and V 4 bases, and 7 bases lay outside the gene matches. CDR1 MNHNS and CDR2 SASEGT come from the germline V gene. This CDR3 region has 15 residues. CDR3 nucleotides: TGTGCCAGCAGTGCCACCGGGACAGGGGACGAGACCCAGTACTTC. It yields the protein CASSATGTGDETQYF.

V usage is TRBV9 and J usage is TRBJ1-1; D call uncertain. Trimming left V 2 bases short and J 6 bases short, with 17 bases between. Germline V gene lookup returns CDR1 SGDLS and CDR2 YYNGEE. The CDR3 is 15 residues long. The chain's CDR3 is CASSVSADITSEAFF. Here the CDR3 DNA reads TGTGCCAGCAGCGTTTCAGCAGACATTACTTCTGAAGCTTTCTTT.

V gene TRBV18 combines with J gene TRBJ1-5, with D unclear. Trimming removed 3 bases at V and 2 bases at J, with 2 bases between. The CDR3 loop spans 12 amino acids. Germline lookup yields CDR1 KGHSH and CDR2 LQKENI. CDR3 nucleotide sequence: TGTGCCAGCTCACCCGGCAATCAGCCCCAGCATTTT. The encoded protein is CASSPGNQPQHF.

The chain carries TRBV14 and TRBJ2-6, with unresolved D. The ends were cut back, 0 bases at V and 1 base at J, with 7 bases in the middle. Germline CDR1 and CDR2: SGHDN and FVKESK. This CDR3 spans 16 amino acids. The CDR3 is CASSQDWLSGANVLTF. The CDR3 DNA follows: TGTGCCAGCAGCCAAGATTGGCTTTCTGGGGCCAACGTCCTGACTTTC.

This chain joins TRBV29-1 and TRBJ2-7, with D tentatively TRBD2 (5 bases). The CDR3 totals 12 residues. The V end lost 1 base, the J end lost 7 bases, and 11 bases lay between the germline ends. Germline CDR1 reads SQVTM; CDR2 reads ANQGSEA. The CDR3 sequence: CSVEVGSREQYF. CDR3 sequence (DNA): TGCAGCGTTGAAGTGGGGAGTAGGGAGCAGTACTTC.

The genes are TRBV5-1 and TRBJ1-2; 9 nucleotides agree with TRBD1. The J segment lost 3 bases and the V segment lost 1 base, leaving 4 bases of the junction unmatched. Germline CDR1 reads SGHRS; CDR2 reads YFSETQ. The CDR3 is 15 amino acids. CDR3 bases: TGCGCCAGCAGCTTGTTTACAGGGGGCGACTATGGCTACACCTTC. Translating gives CASSLFTGGDYGYTF.

The chain links TRBV5-4 to TRBJ2-1; maybe TRBD1 (6 bases). Trimming shortened V by 4 bases and J by 5 bases, and 13 bases separated the two germline ends. Germline CDR1 is SGHNT and CDR2 is YYREEE (reference sequence). The CDR3 extends over 14 amino acids. CDR3 protein: CASSHRASNNEQFF. In DNA form, the CDR3 reads TGTGCCAGCAGCCACAGGGCGTCCAACAATGAGCAGTTCTTC.

This clone has just one count. The CDR3 region has the DNA TGTGCCAGCAGTTACTCTCCTGGAGGGACCACAGATACGCAGTATTTT. Protein sequence: CASSYSPGGTTDTQYF. This chain uses TRBV6-5 with TRBJ2-3, with a possible D match to TRBD2 (6 bases). From germline, CDR1 is MNHEY and CDR2 SVGAGI. V lost 0 bases, J lost 2 bases, and 12 bases lay in between. The CDR3 contains 16 residues.

V usage is TRBV5-6 and J usage is TRBJ2-1; 7 nucleotides agree with TRBD2. CDR3 length equals 16 residues. Germline CDR1 SGHDT, CDR2 YYEEEE. The J segment lost 4 bases and the V segment lost 4 bases, leaving 11 bases of the junction unmatched. This CDR3 is CASSRWGGSSYNEQFF. Here the CDR3 DNA reads TGTGCCAGCAGCCGTTGGGGCGGGAGTTCATACAATGAGCAGTTCTTC.

The CDR3 DNA reads as TGTGCCAGCCGGACAACCGGGCACTATGGCTACACCTTC. As protein: CASRTTGHYGYTF. The chain uses TRBV19 and TRBJ1-2; D possibly corresponds to TRBD1 (5 bases). V lost 9 bases and J lost 3, with 14 bases in between. CDR1 is LNHDA and CDR2 is SQIVND in the germline V gene (reference sequence). This CDR3 comprises 13 residues.

The chain links TRBV25-1 to TRBJ1-2; TRBD1 is a possible D gene (6 bases). V lost 2 bases and J lost 4, with 14 bases in between. The germline gives CDR1 MGHDK, CDR2 SYGVNS. The CDR3 totals 15 residues. CDR3 sequence reads: CASSEPNREGYGYTF. The CDR3 DNA reads TGTGCCAGCAGTGAACCGAACAGGGAGGGCTATGGCTACACCTTC.